This T cell receptor (beta chain) appears in the sequencing data of a study of T cell repertoires in cytomegalovirus infection. Study-wide background: From public TCR beta signatures came an indication of both CMV infection and matching HLA type. Study-level results: In two of eight donors, the top clonotype was HLA-C-restricted CMV-specific.

In its sample, this clonotype was seen a few times. Antigen unknown. Using its own MiXCR run on the reads, TCRdb lists one record per CDR3 protein. The table records fewer than 900,000 distinct CDR3 sequences, just under 30% of them present only once. Germline CDR1 is MNHEY and CDR2 is SVGAGI. CDR3 length: 15 residues. J gave up 5 bases and V 1 base, and 0 bases lay outside the gene matches. Material: cultured CD8+ T cells from PBMCs, obtained from culture after CMV antigen stimulation. The source is a human donor in good health (CMV status not recorded). Some clones in this sample may be carry-over from other donors' samples. The chain recombines TRBV6-5 with TRBJ1-4; 11 bases are shared with TRBD1. The CDR3 spells CASSYWTGGNEKLFF. The CDR3 nucleotides read TGTGCCAGCAGTTACTGGACAGGGGGCAATGAAAAACTGTTTTTT.